The rows below give T cell receptor beta chains drawn from one sample of a study of identical twins. MiXCR, run by TCRdb on the 5' RACE reads, gives a single entry per CDR3 protein. The sample holds around 220,000 distinct CDR3 sequences, about an eighth seen once. Sequencing used memory (CD45RO+) T cells sorted from blood. These receptors were collected from a woman aged 18-30 years in good health. Each CDR3 is given without its conserved first and last residue. The order of the fields is V gene, clone size, CDR3 protein. Rows give clone size only sometimes, using once, few, many, or a class for an expanded clone.

>TRBV20-1|-
SARELVYNEQF
>TRBV29-1|-
SASGYRELF
>TRBV20-1|-
SAIPTGNEQY
>TRBV27|few
ASSLVSTGGRSYNEQF
>TRBV15|-
ATRGSRGSFEAF
>TRBV20-1|-
SARPQSGYGYT
>TRBV29-1|many
SVEEADREY
>TRBV9|-
ASGPGTSGIRGEQF
>TRBV4-1|-
ASSQPGTYNYGYT
>TRBV20-1|-
SCEAGEQF
>TRBV20-1|-
SASPQSSYNEQF
>TRBV2|many
ASRRDRSSYEQY
>TRBV7-6|-
ASSIGQHQETQY
>TRBV12-3/TRBV12-4|many
ASSLRHSGSYNEQF
>TRBV12-3/TRBV12-4|-
ASTESTYTEAF
>TRBV3-1|-
ASSQIGGGTEAF
>TRBV19|few
ASPTGGDQPQH
>TRBV18|-
ASSPPGQGASEQY
>TRBV28|once
ASIFGGERTEAF
>TRBV5-1|-
ASSPGLAGSQETQY
>TRBV29-1|few
SVEDRESYEQY
>TRBV5-1|-
ASRPQGTSYEQY
>TRBV3-1|few
ASSQESLAATYNEQF
>TRBV12-3/TRBV12-4|-
ASSNSGVRTHEQY
>TRBV7-2|-
ASSPNGTPDTQY
>TRBV5-1|few
ASSLDVAAGVAYNEQF
>TRBV4-3|many
ASSQSTGRYTPGELF
>TRBV20-1|few
SAREWTNPYNEQF
>TRBV9|-
ASSERLSSYNEQF
>TRBV7-2|few
ASSRTALYEQY
>TRBV4-2|-
ASSQLDRLYGYT
>TRBV6-2/TRBV6-3|-
ASRPYSTSGRNTQY
>TRBV11-2|-
ASSLDPHTGDVKNSKETQY
>TRBV25-1|-
ASSYGPLDGYT
>TRBV5-6|-
ASSLAAFGGLNEQF
>TRBV30|-
AGTRGSADTQY
>TRBV5-1|-
ASRSRPNTEAF
>TRBV12-3/TRBV12-4|many
ASSLRGGHSPLH
>TRBV7-2|-
ASSPSVGGSYEQY
>TRBV24-1|many
ATSDSGRTRNEQF
>TRBV11-2|few
ASSSPRQNTGELF
>TRBV20-1|few
SARPGGSSRNEQF
>TRBV29-1|many
SVSYRVTDTQY
>TRBV18|-
ASSPARGGGTEAF
>TRBV5-1|-
ASSQHPARTYGYT
>TRBV2|few
ASRASGTGFKEQY
>TRBV6-6|-
ASSQDPGGTQY
>TRBV7-8|few
ASSLSGRSYEQY
>TRBV10-1|-
ASSESGTFEETQY
>TRBV6-5|few
ASSYPAGGYNEQF
>TRBV7-9|few
ASSSSGGNGELF
>TRBV5-1|few
ASSLGVVSTDTQY
>TRBV18|few
ASSPQGNANTGELF
>TRBV5-1|few
ASSRNGDRPLYEQY
>TRBV7-2|few
ASSPEAVNTGELF
>TRBV20-1|-
SASLAGGPNSYEQY
>TRBV5-1|many
ASSYLTQSGETQY
>TRBV5-1|-
ASSLFSNQPQH
>TRBV5-1|-
ASSTWDGTDTQY